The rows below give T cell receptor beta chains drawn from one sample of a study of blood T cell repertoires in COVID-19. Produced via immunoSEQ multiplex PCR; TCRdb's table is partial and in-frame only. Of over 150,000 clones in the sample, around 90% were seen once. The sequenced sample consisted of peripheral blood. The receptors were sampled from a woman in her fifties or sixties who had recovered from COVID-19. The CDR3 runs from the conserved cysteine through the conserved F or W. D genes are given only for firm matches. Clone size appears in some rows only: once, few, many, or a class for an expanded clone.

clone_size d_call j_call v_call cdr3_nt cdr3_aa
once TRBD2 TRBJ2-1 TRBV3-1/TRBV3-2 TGTGCCAGCAGCCAAGATACCCAACTAGCGCTTTCCTACAATGAGCAGTTCTTC CASSQDTQLALSYNEQFF
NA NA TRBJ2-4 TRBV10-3 TGTGCCATCAGTGAGCCGCGGGGACTAGCCAAAAACATTCAGTACTTC CAISEPRGLAKNIQYF
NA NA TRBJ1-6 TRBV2 TGTGCCAGCAGACGGGGGGTTCCGAATTCACCCCTCCACTTT CASRRGVPNSPLHF
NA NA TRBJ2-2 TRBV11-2 TGTGCCAGCAGCTTATTCGGTTCGGCCGGGGAGCTGTTTTTT CASSLFGSAGELFF
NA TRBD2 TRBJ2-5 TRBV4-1 TGCGCCAGCAGCCAAGGACTAGCGGGGGAAGAGACCCAGTACTTC CASSQGLAGEETQYF
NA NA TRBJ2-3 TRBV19 TGTGCCAGTAGTATTAGAGGGGGGGAAGATACGCAGTATTTT CASSIRGGEDTQYF
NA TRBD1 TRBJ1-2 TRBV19 TGTGCCAGTAGGGGACAGGTTGCTAACTATGGCTACACCTTC CASRGQVANYGYTF
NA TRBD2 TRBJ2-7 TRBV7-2 TGTGCCAGCAGCTTTACTAGCGGGGGGGCCTACGAGCAGTACTTC CASSFTSGGAYEQYF
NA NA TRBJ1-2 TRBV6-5 TGTGCCAGCAGAGCACAGCCTATTTCTGGCTACACCTTC CASRAQPISGYTF
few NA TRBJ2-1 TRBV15 TGTGCCACCAGCGTAGAGCGGGCCAATGAGCAGTTCTTC CATSVERANEQFF
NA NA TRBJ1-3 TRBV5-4 TGTGCCAGCAGAGTTGCGCACAGGGCTGGAAACACCATATATTTT CASRVAHRAGNTIYF
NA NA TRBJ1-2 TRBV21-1 TGTGCCAGCAGCTTGGAGGGGGCTGAGTGGTATGGCTACACCTTC CASSLEGAEWYGYTF
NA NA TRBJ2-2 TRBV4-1 TGCGCCAGCAGCCAAGTCAGGGGCGGGGAGCTGTTTTTT CASSQVRGGELFF
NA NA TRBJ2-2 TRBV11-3 TGTGCCAGCAGCTTACTCCTAGGCGGGGAGCTGTTTTTT CASSLLLGGELFF
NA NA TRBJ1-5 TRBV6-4 TGTGCCAGCAGTGTAGATAGCAATCAGCCCCAGCATTTT CASSVDSNQPQHF
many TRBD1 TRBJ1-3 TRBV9 TGTGCCAGCAGCAGAACAGGGGCCGGAAACACCATATATTTT CASSRTGAGNTIYF
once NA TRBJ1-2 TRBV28 TGTGCCAGCAGTAAAAGACAGAGCTACACCTTC CASSKRQSYTF
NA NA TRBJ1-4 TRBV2 TGTGCCAGCAGTGAATCAGAGGCAACTAATGAAAAACTGTTTTTT CASSESEATNEKLFF
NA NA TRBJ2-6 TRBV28 TGTGCCAGCAGTTTGTATGGACAATACTCTGGGGCCAACGTCCTGACTTTC CASSLYGQYSGANVLTF
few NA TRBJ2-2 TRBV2 TGTGCCAGCAGATCATCGGGGGGCGTAACCGGGGAGCTGTTTTTT CASRSSGGVTGELFF
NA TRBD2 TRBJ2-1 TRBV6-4 TGTGCCAGCAGTGCTGATATGACTAGCGGGGGGGCTGTTGAGCAGTTCTTC CASSADMTSGGAVEQFF
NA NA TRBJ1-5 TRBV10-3 TGTGCCATCAGTGAGTCTCAGGGCAATCAGCCCCAGCATTTT CAISESQGNQPQHF
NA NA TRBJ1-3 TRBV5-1 TGCGCCAGCAGCTCAACTCAAGGAAACACCATATATTTT CASSSTQGNTIYF
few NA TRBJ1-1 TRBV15 TGTGCCACCTCCGTTCCCGGCACTGAAGCTTTCTTT CATSVPGTEAFF
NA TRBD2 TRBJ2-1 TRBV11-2 TGTGCCAGCAGCTTACAGGTGGGGGGGTCCTACAATGAGCAGTTCTTC CASSLQVGGSYNEQFF
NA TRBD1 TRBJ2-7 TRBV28 TGTGCCAGCAGGACAGGGGGAAACTCCTACGAGCAGTACTTC CASRTGGNSYEQYF
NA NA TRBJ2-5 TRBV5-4 TGTGCCAGCAGCCCGATGGCGGCAGAAAGCCAAGAGACCCAGTACTTC CASSPMAAESQETQYF
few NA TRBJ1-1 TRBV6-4 TGTGCCAGCAGTGACTCAGACAAGAACACTGAAGCTTTCTTT CASSDSDKNTEAFF
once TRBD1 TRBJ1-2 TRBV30 TGTGCCTGGAGCCGACAGGGCTATGGCTACACCTTC CAWSRQGYGYTF
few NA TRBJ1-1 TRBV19 TGTGCCAGTAGTGCGGAGACGCAGGGGACTGAAGCTTTCTTT CASSAETQGTEAFF
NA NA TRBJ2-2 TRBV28 TGTGCCAGCAGTTTACCTCTGAACACCGGGGAGCTGTTTTTT CASSLPLNTGELFF
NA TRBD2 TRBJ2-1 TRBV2 TGTGCCAGCAGGACCCAAAGCGGGGGGGCCAGGCAGTTCTTC CASRTQSGGARQFF
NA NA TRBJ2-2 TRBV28 TGTGCCAGCAGCCTAAACACCGGGGAGCTGTTTTTT CASSLNTGELFF
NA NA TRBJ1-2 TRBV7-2 TGTGCCAGCAGCACCAGGGCGGGGGGCAACTATGGCTACACCTTC CASSTRAGGNYGYTF
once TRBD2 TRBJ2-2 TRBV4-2 TGTGCCAGCAGCCAAGAACTAGCGGGGGGGCCAATCACCGGGGAGCTGTTTTTT CASSQELAGGPITGELFF
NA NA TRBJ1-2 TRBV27 TGTGCCAGCAGTCAGTCGGGTGCTAACTATGGCTACACCTTC CASSQSGANYGYTF
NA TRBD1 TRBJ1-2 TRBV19 TGTGCCAGTAGTCGGGACAGTGAATACTATGGCTACACCTTC CASSRDSEYYGYTF
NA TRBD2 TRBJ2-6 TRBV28 TGTGCCAGCAGCCCCAATCGGGGGGGTGGGGCCAACGTCCTGACTTTC CASSPNRGGGANVLTF
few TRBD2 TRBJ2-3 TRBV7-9 TGTGCCAGCAGCTCTTTCCGGGGGGGCCTCAGAGATACGCAGTATTTT CASSSFRGGLRDTQYF
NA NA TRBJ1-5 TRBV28 TGTGCCAGCACCTCCGGCAATCAGCCCCAGCATTTT CASTSGNQPQHF
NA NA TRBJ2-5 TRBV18 TGTGCCAGCTCACCACCGAGCGTCTACGGGGGAGAGACCCAGTACTTC CASSPPSVYGGETQYF
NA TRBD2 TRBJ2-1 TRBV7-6 TGTGCCAGCAGCTTAACGGAAGTCGGTGCGGGGGGGCCCATGGAGCAGTTCTTC CASSLTEVGAGGPMEQFF